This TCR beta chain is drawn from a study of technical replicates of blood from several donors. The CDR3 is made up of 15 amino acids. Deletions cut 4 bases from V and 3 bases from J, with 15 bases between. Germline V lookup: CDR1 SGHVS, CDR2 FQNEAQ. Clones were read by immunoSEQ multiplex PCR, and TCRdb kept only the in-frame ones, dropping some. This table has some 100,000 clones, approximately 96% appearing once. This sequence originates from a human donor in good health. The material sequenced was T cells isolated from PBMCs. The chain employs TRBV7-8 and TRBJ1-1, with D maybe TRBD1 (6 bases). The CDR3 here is CASSSKGGLDTEAFF. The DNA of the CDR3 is TGTGCCAGCAGCTCCAAAGGGGGATTGGACACTGAAGCTTTCTTT.